This entry describes one T cell receptor (beta chain). This record belongs to a study of blood T cell repertoires in COVID-19. At the level of the study: Both acute and convalescent COVID-19 samples were obtained from the United States, Italy and Spain. PBMCs, B-cell-depleted T cells, or T cells were the source of the cDNA or gDNA that made up the material.

Original analysis: From reference gene primer amplification, estimates of nucleated cell counts were derived. Assay used: immunoSEQ multiplex PCR; TCRdb lists only in-frame clones, some missing. Clone size and V and J calls were adopted from that table, with D and trimming inferred from the DNA. The data show 120,000 or so clones, about 72% seen once. This CDR3 spans 16 amino acids. This receptor was taken from a woman aged 60 to 75 with acute or convalescent COVID-19. Source material: peripheral blood. The chain carries TRBV21-1 and TRBJ1-5; the table calls TRBD1, which could not be checked here. TRBV21-1 is a documented pseudogene. CDR3: CASSNPDRESNQPQHF. The CDR3 nucleotides read TGTGCCAGCAGCAACCCGGACAGGGAAAGCAATCAGCCCCAGCATTTT.